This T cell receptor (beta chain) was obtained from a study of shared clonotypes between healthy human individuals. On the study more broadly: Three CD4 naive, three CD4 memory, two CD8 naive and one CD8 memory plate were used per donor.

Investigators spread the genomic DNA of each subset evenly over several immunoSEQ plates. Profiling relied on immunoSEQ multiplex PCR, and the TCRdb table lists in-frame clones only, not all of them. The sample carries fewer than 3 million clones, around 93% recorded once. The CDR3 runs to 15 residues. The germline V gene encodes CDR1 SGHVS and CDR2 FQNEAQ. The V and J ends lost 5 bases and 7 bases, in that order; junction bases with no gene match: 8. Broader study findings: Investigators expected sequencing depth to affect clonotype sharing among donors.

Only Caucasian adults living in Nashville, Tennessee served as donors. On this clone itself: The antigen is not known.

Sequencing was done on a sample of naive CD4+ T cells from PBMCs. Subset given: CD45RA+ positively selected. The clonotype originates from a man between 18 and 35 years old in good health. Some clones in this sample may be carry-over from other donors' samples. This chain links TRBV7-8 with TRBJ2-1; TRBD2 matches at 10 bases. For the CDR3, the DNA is TGTGCCAGCAGCCCAACTAGCGGGATGTTTAATGAGCAGTTCTTC. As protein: CASSPTSGMFNEQFF.